Below, one T cell receptor (beta chain) is given with its context. As yet, its antigen is unknown. The sample originates from a study of CD8+ T cells in alopecia areata. Collection of lesional scalp punch biopsies and peripheral blood was performed in alopecia areata patients. In each case, RNA was isolated and then reverse transcribed into cDNA as the sequencing template. Profiling relied on immunoSEQ multiplex PCR, and the TCRdb table lists in-frame clones only, not all of them. The sample has some 100,000 clones; 35% to 40% are singletons. Points from the study as a whole: Especially in alopecia totalis/universalis, lesional scalp showed greater clonality than normal scalp did.

The CDR3 runs to 15 residues. Trimming shortened V by 2 bases and J by 10 bases, and 15 bases separated the two germline ends. Germline loops: CDR1 SGHTA, CDR2 FQGNSA. This clonotype originated in a human donor with alopecia areata. The chain combines TRBV7-2 with TRBJ2-6; the D gene is possibly TRBD1 (6 bases). Material for sequencing was CD4+ T cells sorted from blood. The CDR3 DNA reads as TGTGCCAGCAGCTTATATCGGACAGTGCCAAACGTCCTGACTTTC. It is translated as CASSLYRTVPNVLTF.